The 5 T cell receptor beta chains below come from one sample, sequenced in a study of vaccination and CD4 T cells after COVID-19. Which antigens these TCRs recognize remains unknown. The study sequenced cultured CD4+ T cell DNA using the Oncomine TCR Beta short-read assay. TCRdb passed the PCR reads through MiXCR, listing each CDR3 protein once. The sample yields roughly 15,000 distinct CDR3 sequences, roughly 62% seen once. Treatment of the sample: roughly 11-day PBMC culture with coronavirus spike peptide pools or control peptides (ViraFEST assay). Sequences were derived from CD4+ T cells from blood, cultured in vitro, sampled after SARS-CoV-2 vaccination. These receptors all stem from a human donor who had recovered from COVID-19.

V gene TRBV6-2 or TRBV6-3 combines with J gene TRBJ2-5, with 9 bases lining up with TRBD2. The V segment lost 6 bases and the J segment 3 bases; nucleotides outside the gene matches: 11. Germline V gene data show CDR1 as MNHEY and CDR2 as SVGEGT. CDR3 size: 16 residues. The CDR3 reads CASSRGRAGGEETQYF. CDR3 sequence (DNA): TGTGCCAGCAGCCGTGGAAGGGCGGGGGGGGAAGAGACCCAGTACTTC.

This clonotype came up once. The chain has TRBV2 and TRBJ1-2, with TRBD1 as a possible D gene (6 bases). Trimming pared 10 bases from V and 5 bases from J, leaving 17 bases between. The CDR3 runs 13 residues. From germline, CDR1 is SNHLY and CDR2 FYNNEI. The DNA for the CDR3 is TGTGCCATCCATCCTACAGGGCGGTATGGCTACACCTTC. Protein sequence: CAIHPTGRYGYTF.

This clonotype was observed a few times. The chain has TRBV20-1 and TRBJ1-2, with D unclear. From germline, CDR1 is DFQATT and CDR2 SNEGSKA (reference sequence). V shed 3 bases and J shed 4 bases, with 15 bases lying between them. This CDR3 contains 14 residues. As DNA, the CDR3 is TGCAGTGCTAGCGGGAGCCTCAATCTCTATGGCTACACCTTC. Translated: CSASGSLNLYGYTF.

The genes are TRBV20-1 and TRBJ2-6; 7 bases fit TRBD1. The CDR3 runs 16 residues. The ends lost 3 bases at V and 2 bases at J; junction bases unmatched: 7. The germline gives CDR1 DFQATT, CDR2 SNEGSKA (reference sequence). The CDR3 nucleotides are TGCAGTGCTAGCCGACAGGGTAACCCTGGGGCCAACGTCCTGACTTTC. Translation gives CSASRQGNPGANVLTF.

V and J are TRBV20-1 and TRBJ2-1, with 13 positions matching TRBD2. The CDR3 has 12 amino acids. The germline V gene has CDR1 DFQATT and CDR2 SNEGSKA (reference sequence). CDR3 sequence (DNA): TGCAGACTAGCGGGAGGGCCCGATGAGCAGTTCTTC. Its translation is CRLAGGPDEQFF.